Many counts were recorded for the clone carrying this TCR beta chain. The observed sequence ends 3 residues before the CDR3 terminus, with the missing tail filled in from the germline J gene. This specimen comes from a study of T cell clonality in common variable immunodeficiency. Some clones are missing from TCRdb's copy, which holds only in-frame ones; the method was immunoSEQ multiplex PCR. The data list some 64,000 clones, none observed once; roughly 1.5% falls to the top ten. Trimming cost V 4 bases and J 2 bases; bases outside gene matches: 5. This CDR3 is built from 17 residues. Germline V gives CDR1 LNHDA, CDR2 SQIVND (reference sequence).

This receptor was taken from a person aged 18 to 75 in good health. The chain links TRBV19 to TRBJ2-1; 13 bases fit TRBD2. Sequencing was carried out using peripheral blood mononuclear cells. The CDR3 loop is CASSRGTSGKAYNEQFF. The DNA read from the CDR3 is TGTGCCAGTAGTAGGGGGACTAGCGGGAAGGCCTACAATGAG.